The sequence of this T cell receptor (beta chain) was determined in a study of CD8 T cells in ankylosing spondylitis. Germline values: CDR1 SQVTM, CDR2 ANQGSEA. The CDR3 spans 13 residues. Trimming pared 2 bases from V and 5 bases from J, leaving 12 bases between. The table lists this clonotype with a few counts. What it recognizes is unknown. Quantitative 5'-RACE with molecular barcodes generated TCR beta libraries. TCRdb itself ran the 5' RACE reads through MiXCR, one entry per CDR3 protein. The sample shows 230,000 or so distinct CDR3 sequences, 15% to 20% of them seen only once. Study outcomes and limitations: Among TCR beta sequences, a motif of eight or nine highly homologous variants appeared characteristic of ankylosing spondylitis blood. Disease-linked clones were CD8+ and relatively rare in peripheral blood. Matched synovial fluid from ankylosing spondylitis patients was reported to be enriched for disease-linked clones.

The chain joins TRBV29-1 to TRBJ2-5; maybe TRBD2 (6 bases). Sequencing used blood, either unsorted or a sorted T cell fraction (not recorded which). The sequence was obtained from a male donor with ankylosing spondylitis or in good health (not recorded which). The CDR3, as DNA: TGCAGCGTTGAATACGGAGGGTTGGAGACCCAGTACTTC. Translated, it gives CSVEYGGLETQYF.